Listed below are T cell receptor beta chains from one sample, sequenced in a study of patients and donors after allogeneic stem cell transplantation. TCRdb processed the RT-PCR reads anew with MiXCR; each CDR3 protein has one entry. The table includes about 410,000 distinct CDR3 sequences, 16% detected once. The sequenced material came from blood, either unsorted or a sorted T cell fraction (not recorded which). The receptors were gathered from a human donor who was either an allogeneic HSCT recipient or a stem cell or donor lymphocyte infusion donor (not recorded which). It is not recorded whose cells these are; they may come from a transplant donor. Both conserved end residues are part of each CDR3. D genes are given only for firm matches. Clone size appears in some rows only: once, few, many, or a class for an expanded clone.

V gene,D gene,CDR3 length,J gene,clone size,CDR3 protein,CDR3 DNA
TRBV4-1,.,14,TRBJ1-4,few,CASSWSGASEKLFF,TGCGCCAGCAGCTGGTCCGGGGCGAGTGAAAAACTGTTTTTT
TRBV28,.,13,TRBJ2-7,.,CASTLSKVYEQYF,TGTGCCAGCACCCTCAGCAAGGTCTACGAGCAGTACTTC
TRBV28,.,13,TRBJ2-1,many,CASSLVKFVEQFF,TGTGCCAGCAGTTTGGTAAAGTTTGTGGAGCAGTTCTTC
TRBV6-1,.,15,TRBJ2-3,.,CASSFQRGLTDTQYF,TGTGCCAGCAGCTTCCAGCGAGGTTTGACAGATACGCAGTATTTT
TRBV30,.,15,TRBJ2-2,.,CAWSVGGSKFGELFF,TGTGCCTGGAGTGTGGGTGGGAGTAAGTTCGGGGAGCTGTTTTTT
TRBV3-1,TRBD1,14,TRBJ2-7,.,CASSQVLDRGEQYF,TGTGCCAGCAGCCAAGTCCTTGACAGGGGCGAGCAGTACTTC
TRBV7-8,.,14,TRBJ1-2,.,CASSCQPGWHGYTF,TGTGCCAGCAGCTGTCAGCCAGGGTGGCATGGCTACACCTTC
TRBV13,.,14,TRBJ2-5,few,CASSSRQDRETQYF,TGTGCCAGCAGCTCTAGACAGGATAGGGAGACCCAGTACTTC
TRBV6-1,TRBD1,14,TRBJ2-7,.,CASRSSGTGYEQYF,TGTGCCAGCAGGTCCTCCGGGACAGGGTACGAGCAGTACTTC
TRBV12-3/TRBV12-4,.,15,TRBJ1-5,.,CASRKRGASNQPQHF,TGTGCCAGCCGAAAACGGGGAGCTAGCAATCAGCCCCAGCATTTT
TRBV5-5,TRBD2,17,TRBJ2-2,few,CASSFKLAGEYTGELFF,TGTGCCAGCAGCTTTAAGCTAGCGGGGGAGTATACCGGGGAGCTGTTTTTT
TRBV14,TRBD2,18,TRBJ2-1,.,CASSQEGTSGAPHNEQFF,TGTGCCAGCAGCCAAGAAGGGACTAGCGGGGCCCCCCACAATGAGCAGTTCTTC
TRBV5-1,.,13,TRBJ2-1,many,CASSPTVWDEQFF,TGCGCCAGCAGCCCAACCGTATGGGATGAGCAGTTCTTC
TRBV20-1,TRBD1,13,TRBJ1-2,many,CSARTTGGSGYTF,TGCAGTGCTAGAACTACAGGGGGCAGTGGCTACACCTTC
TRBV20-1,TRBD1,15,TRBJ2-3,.,CSARPGQLAGDTQYF,TGCAGTGCGCGACCGGGACAGTTGGCTGGGGATACGCAGTATTTT
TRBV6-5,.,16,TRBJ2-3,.,CASSYSLLLSTDTQYF,TGTGCCAGCAGTTACTCCCTTCTACTTAGCACAGATACGCAGTATTTT
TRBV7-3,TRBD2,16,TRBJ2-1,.,CASSSAGGPSYNEQFF,TGTGCCAGCAGCTCAGCGGGAGGGCCGTCCTACAATGAGCAGTTCTTC
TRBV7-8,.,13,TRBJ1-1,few,CASSSLPGSKAFF,TGTGCCAGCAGCTCTTTGCCGGGCTCGAAAGCTTTCTTT